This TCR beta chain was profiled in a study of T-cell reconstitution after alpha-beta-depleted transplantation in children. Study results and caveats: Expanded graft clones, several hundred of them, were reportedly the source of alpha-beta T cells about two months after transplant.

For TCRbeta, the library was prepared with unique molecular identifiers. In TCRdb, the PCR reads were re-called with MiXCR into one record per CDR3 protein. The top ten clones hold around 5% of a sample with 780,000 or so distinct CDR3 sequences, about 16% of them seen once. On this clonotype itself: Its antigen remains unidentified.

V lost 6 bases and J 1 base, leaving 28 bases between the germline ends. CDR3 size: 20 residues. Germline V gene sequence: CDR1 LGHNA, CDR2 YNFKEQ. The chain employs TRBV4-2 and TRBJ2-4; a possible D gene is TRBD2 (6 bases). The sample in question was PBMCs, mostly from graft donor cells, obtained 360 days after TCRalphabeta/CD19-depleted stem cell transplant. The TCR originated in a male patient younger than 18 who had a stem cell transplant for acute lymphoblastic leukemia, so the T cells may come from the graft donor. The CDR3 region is CASRSRDLAVIDLAKNIQYF. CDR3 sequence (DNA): TGTGCCAGCAGATCCCGGGACTTAGCGGTCATTGACTTGGCCAAAAACATTCAGTACTTC.